The source of this TCR beta chain is a study of T-cell memory formation after mild COVID-19 (dated by TCRdb to the early 2020s). For context, the study as a whole: Most TCR sequence clusters were specific to one of the two donors. The cohort comprised two young, previously healthy adult volunteers, one female and one male. T-cell clones expanding and contracting after mild COVID-19 in a couple of donors were tracked by longitudinal TCRalpha and TCRbeta repertoire sequencing.

Ficoll-Paque density gradient centrifugation was the method used to isolate PBMCs. Beyond this particular receptor, the publication reports: Balanced CD4/CD8 phenotypes were observed for clones contracting from day 15 to 85, whereas a bias towards CD4+ was observed for a second wave of clones expanding from day 15 to 37. Contracting CD4+ clones appeared mostly in the CM and EM memory subsets, whereas CD8+ clones were enriched in EMRA. Some responding clones were detected in pre-infection memory, suggesting pre-existing cross-reactive memory T cells joined the SARS-CoV-2 response. The study covered only a couple of mild cases, and larger cohorts including severe cases with pre-infection samples were considered necessary. SARS-CoV-2 specificity of the second-wave clones peaking on day 37 was not confirmed.

The CDR3 runs 13 residues from the cysteine to the phenylalanine. Kept here is only the CDR3 DNA, which spans 39 bases and is read in frame from base 1. As encoded in the germline V gene, CDR1 is SGHRS while CDR2 is YFSETQ. The germline ends are 9 bases apart after V is trimmed by 0 bases and J by 8 bases. The data were produced on an Illumina NovaSeq 6000. cDNA libraries for TCRalpha and TCRbeta were prepared by 5'RACE using constant-segment primers, with sample barcodes and unique molecular identifiers added. RNA was extracted from every sample with Trizol reagent. Library amplification was performed in two PCR steps, and a second sample barcode and Illumina TruSeq adapters were introduced in the second step. Libraries were sequenced on an Illumina NovaSeq with 2 x 150 bp paired-end reads. The original pipeline was this. Reads were demultiplexed and collapsed into UMI-guided consensus sequences with migec v1.2.7. Using mixcr v2.1.11, UMI consensuses were aligned to TRA and TRB V and J templates and then assembled into clonotypes. A clonotype was counted as expanded or contracted only if both edgeR and NoisET called the change significant, with noise models trained on biological replicates. For edgeR calls, a false discovery rate-adjusted p below 0.01 and a log2 fold-change threshold of 1 were applied. PCA with hierarchical clustering of max-normalized trajectories of the 1000 most abundant clonotypes was used as exploratory dynamics analysis. The CD4 or CD8 phenotype of responding clones was assigned using the separately sequenced CD4+ and CD8+ repertoires. The public sequencing data were trimmed at Q25 with fastp and processed into clonotypes with MiXCR by TCRdb, which kept only in-frame beta chains. CDR3 protein duplicates are merged, each entry listing the most common genes and DNA. The V and J calls and clone size come from TCRdb's table, not from the authors' own analysis. The table for this sample lists approximately 190,000 distinct CDR3 sequences; roughly 18% of them were counted only once. Of the sample, roughly 2.6% falls within the top ten clones.

About this clonotype itself: Its antigen is unknown. No per-base quality is available; no much larger clone lies one base away.

The sequence came from an adult woman who had mild COVID-19 (a few samples of this study predate the infection). The sample titles of this study are shuffled in the database, so cell type and time point are left out; the donor was told from shared clones. In this chain, TRBV5-1 is recombined with TRBJ2-4; the D gene is not confidently resolved. The sequenced material came from PBMCs or a T cell subset sorted from them (not recorded which). The DNA sequence is TGCGCCAGCAGCTTGGCCCTCCGGGACATTCAGTACTTC. It specifies CASSLALRDIQYF.